These 31 T cell receptor beta chains share one sample of origin, sequenced in a study of control samples from healthy donors and cancer patients. Sequencing used immunoSEQ multiplex PCR; TCRdb keeps in-frame clones, though not all of them. The sample lists 25,000 or so clones; approximately 85% were seen once. The source material was PBMCs. The source of these receptors is a woman aged 55 to 70 with head and neck cancer.

The chain joins TRBV19 to TRBJ1-3; no clear D. The V end lost 3 bases, the J end lost 2 bases, and 8 bases lay between the germline ends. CDR1 and CDR2 from the germline V gene are LNHDA and SQIVND (reference sequence). The CDR3 spans 14 residues. The CDR3 here is CASSMGQAGNTIYF. In nucleotides, the CDR3 is TGTGCCAGTAGTATGGGTCAGGCTGGAAACACCATATATTTT.

This clone occurred a few times. The chain links TRBV9 to TRBJ1-6; TRBD1 agrees at 7 bases. The germline CDR1 and CDR2 sequences are SGDLS and YYNGEE. This CDR3 is built from 17 residues. J lost 10 bases, V lost 0 bases, and 13 bases had no gene match. CDR3 region: CASSVGGGGTNGSPLHF. The CDR3, as DNA: TGTGCCAGCAGCGTAGGAGGGGGCGGGACAAATGGATCACCCCTCCACTTT.

The chain is built from TRBV6-5 and TRBJ2-5; TRBD2 is a possible D gene (5 bases). V lost 2 bases, J lost 4 bases, and 14 bases lay in between. This CDR3 contains 15 residues. Germline lookup yields CDR1 MNHEY and CDR2 SVGAGI. CDR3 nucleotide sequence: TGTGCCAGCAGTTACCGCTTCCTAGCTAGAGAGACCCAGTACTTC. Its protein is CASSYRFLARETQYF.

The chain has TRBV14 and TRBJ1-2; possible D gene TRBD1, 6 bases. The germline V gene has CDR1 SGHDN and CDR2 FVKESK. The CDR3 consists of 13 residues. Trimming removed 1 base at V and 3 bases at J, with 6 bases between. The CDR3 coding sequence is TGTGCCAGCAGCCAAGGGACAGACTATGGCTACACCTTC. Protein: CASSQGTDYGYTF.

The chain employs TRBV28 and TRBJ1-2; D could derive from TRBD1 or TRBD2 (5 bases each). The J call is in doubt because the DNA end fits TRBJ2-1 better. Germline values: CDR1 MDHEN, CDR2 SYDVKM. The CDR3 runs 11 residues. CDR3 bases: TGTGCCAGCGGGGGTGGTTGGTCACAGTTCTTC. Translation gives CASGGGWSQFF.

This clone turned up a few times. This rearrangement joins TRBV2 to TRBJ2-7, with 9 bases aligning to TRBD2. Trimming at V came to 8 bases and at J to 0 bases, leaving 2 bases not matched to a gene. The CDR3 is 13 amino acids. Germline loops: CDR1 SNHLY, CDR2 FYNNEI. This CDR3 reads CASVAGVSYEQYF. The CDR3 coding sequence is TGTGCCAGCGTAGCGGGGGTCTCCTACGAGCAGTACTTC. Drawing the rest from reference TRBV2 and TRBJ2-7, the complete variable domain is EPEVTQTPSHQVTQMGQEVILRCVPISNHLYFYWYRQILGQKVEFLVSFYNNEISEKSEIFDDQFSVERPDGSNFTLKIRSTKLEDSAMYFCASVAGVSYEQYFGPGTRLTVT.

V gene TRBV2 combines with J gene TRBJ2-7; TRBD1 might be the D (6 bases). Germline V gene data show CDR1 as SNHLY and CDR2 as FYNNEI. With 8 bases removed from V and 4 bases from J, the gap between germline ends came to 15 bases. The CDR3 contains 13 residues. This CDR3 is CASGAGVRYEQYF. The CDR3 nucleotides read TGTGCCAGCGGAGCAGGGGTCCGGTACGAGCAGTACTTC.

The chain has TRBV19 and TRBJ2-7, with 10 positions matching TRBD1. The V and J ends lost 8 bases and 5 bases, in that order; junction bases with no gene match: 6. Germline CDR1 LNHDA, CDR2 SQIVND (reference sequence). The length of the CDR3 is 13 residues. CDR3 sequence (DNA): TGTGCCAGTTCCCGGGGGACAGGGGACGAGCAGTACTTC. Protein sequence: CASSRGTGDEQYF.

CDR3 protein: CASSLHPGTGFIGELFF. The CDR3 region has the DNA TGTGCCAGTAGTTTACACCCCGGGACAGGGTTCATCGGGGAGCTGTTTTTT. This chain uses TRBV19 with TRBJ2-2; 9 positions match TRBD1. V was clipped by 5 bases and J by 7 bases; unmatched bases: 14. Germline CDR1 LNHDA, CDR2 SQIVND (reference sequence). There are 17 residues in the CDR3.

V is TRBV6-5 and J is TRBJ2-2, with D perhaps being TRBD1 or TRBD2 (5 bases each). Germline values: CDR1 MNHEY, CDR2 SVGAGI. This CDR3 contains 15 residues. V gave up 6 bases and J gave up 6 bases, with 17 bases separating them. CDR3 sequence (DNA): TGTGCCAGCAGAAACCGGGACGACGGCGCCGGGGAGCTGTTTTTT. It yields the protein CASRNRDDGAGELFF.

The chain uses TRBV3-1 (or the pseudogene TRBV3-2) and TRBJ1-3, with D unresolved. CDR3 size: 12 residues. Trimming pared 0 bases from V and 7 bases from J, leaving 4 bases between. Per the germline V gene, CDR1 is LGHDT and CDR2 is YNNKEL (reference sequence). The CDR3 DNA reads TGTGCCAGCAGCCAAGAGAGGAACACCATATATTTT. As protein: CASSQERNTIYF.

The V and J genes are TRBV19 and TRBJ2-2; 9 bases agree with TRBD2. With 4 bases clipped from V and 6 bases from J, the junction kept 6 bases outside the gene matches. Germline CDR1 reads LNHDA; CDR2 reads SQIVND (reference sequence). The CDR3 spans 15 residues. The CDR3 DNA is TGTGCCAGTAGTAGAACTAGCGGGCGTTCCGGGGAGCTGTTTTTT. It yields the protein CASSRTSGRSGELFF.

The rearrangement links TRBV3-1 (or the pseudogene TRBV3-2) to TRBJ2-5, with 16 bases matching TRBD2. Germline V gene data show CDR1 as LGHDT and CDR2 as YNNKEL (reference sequence). Trimming cost V 4 bases and J 5 bases; bases outside gene matches: 7. This CDR3 comprises 17 residues. The CDR3 DNA is TGTGCCAGCAGCCTCGGGACTAGCGGGGGGGCTAGGGAGACCCAGTACTTC. It specifies CASSLGTSGGARETQYF.

The chain has TRBV5-4 and TRBJ2-2, with 7 bases lining up with TRBD2. The CDR3 has 15 amino acids. Losses at the gene ends were 5 bases for V and 2 bases for J; bases not matched to a gene: 6. Germline CDR1 and CDR2: SGHNT and YYREEE (reference sequence). CDR3 amino acids: CASSGWGGNTGELFF. For the CDR3, the DNA is TGTGCCAGCAGTGGATGGGGGGGTAACACCGGGGAGCTGTTTTTT.

The V and J genes are TRBV5-6 and TRBJ2-1; 10 bases are shared with TRBD1. After removal of 4 bases from V and 8 bases from J, the junction contained 18 bases not matched to a gene. Per germline, CDR1 SGHDT and CDR2 YYEEEE. The CDR3 loop spans 18 amino acids. CDR3 sequence reads: CASSRPRRTGGPSDEQFF. The CDR3, as DNA: TGTGCCAGCAGCCGGCCCCGTAGGACAGGGGGGCCGTCGGATGAGCAGTTCTTC. Supplemented by reference TRBV5-6 and TRBJ2-1, the full variable domain reads DAGVTQSPTHLIKTRGQQVTLRCSPKSGHDTVSWYQQALGQGPQFIFQYYEEEERQRGNFPDRFSGHQFPNYSSELNVNALLLGDSALYLCASSRPRRTGGPSDEQFFGPGTRLTVL.

The rearrangement links TRBV4-3 to TRBJ1-1, with D unresolved. CDR1 and CDR2 from the germline V gene are LGHNA and YSLEER. V lost 0 bases and J lost 5, with 13 bases in between. This CDR3 has 15 amino acids. DNA of the CDR3: TGCGCCAGCAGCCAAGATCTTGGTGTGGGAACTGAAGCTTTCTTT. It is translated as CASSQDLGVGTEAFF.

The gene calls are TRBV7-6 and TRBJ2-2; D is possibly TRBD1 (6 bases). CDR3 length: 16 residues. Trimming took 7 bases from V and 2 from J, leaving 17 bases between them. The germline V gene encodes CDR1 SGHVS and CDR2 FNYEAQ. The CDR3 protein is CASKSQAGANTGELFF. In DNA form, the CDR3 reads TGTGCCAGCAAAAGCCAGGCAGGGGCAAACACCGGGGAGCTGTTTTTT.

The chain couples TRBV14 to TRBJ2-5; tentatively, D is TRBD2 (5 bases). The CDR3 contains 17 residues. Trimming stripped 4 bases from V and 1 base from J, with 19 bases between. In germline, CDR1 is SGHDN, CDR2 FVKESK. CDR3 loop: CASSRDHGLGVQETQYF. The CDR3 DNA reads as TGTGCCAGCAGCCGAGATCATGGGCTGGGAGTCCAAGAGACCCAGTACTTC.

This sequence joins TRBV18 and TRBJ2-3, with TRBD1 as a possible D gene (6 bases). V lost 7 bases and J lost 0, with 14 bases in between. CDR1 and CDR2 from the germline V gene are KGHSH and LQKENI. The CDR3 runs to 15 residues. This CDR3 is CASFEQGSSTDTQYF. The DNA of the CDR3 is TGTGCCAGCTTCGAACAGGGCTCTAGCACAGATACGCAGTATTTT.

The chain joins TRBV3-1 (or the pseudogene TRBV3-2) to TRBJ2-6, with no clear D. Germline values: CDR1 LGHDT, CDR2 YNNKEL (reference sequence). This CDR3 contains 17 residues. The V end was cut by 4 bases, the J end by 0 bases, with 13 bases between. CDR3 nucleotide sequence: TGTGCCAGCAGCCCATTTTCGGAGTCCTCTGGGGCCAACGTCCTGACTTTC. Its translation: CASSPFSESSGANVLTF.

The chain recombines TRBV2 with TRBJ1-2; a weak D match, TRBD1 (5 bases). Per the germline V gene, CDR1 is SNHLY and CDR2 is FYNNEI. V was clipped by 0 bases and J by 8 bases, with 7 bases between them. The length of the CDR3 is 12 residues. CDR3 in amino acids: CASSEAREGYTF. CDR3 DNA sequence: TGTGCCAGCAGTGAAGCCAGGGAGGGCTACACCTTC.

The chain is built from TRBV5-4 and TRBJ2-7; D remains unclear. The CDR3 loop spans 14 amino acids. Trimming took off 0 bases at V and 5 bases at J, with 12 bases between the two ends. Germline CDR1 is SGHNT and CDR2 is YYREEE (reference sequence). The CDR3 loop reads CASSLGPVLNEQYF. The CDR3 DNA is TGTGCCAGCAGCTTGGGTCCAGTCCTGAACGAGCAGTACTTC.

The J gene is TRBJ1-6, the V gene TRBV5-6; 7 nucleotides line up with TRBD1. Germline V CDR1 and CDR2: SGHDT, YYEEEE. This CDR3 has 15 amino acids. Trimming took 4 bases from V and 7 from J; bases not matched to a gene: 8. CDR3 nucleotides: TGTGCCAGCAGCCTCGGACAGGTAGCGAATTCACCCCTCCACTTT. Its translation: CASSLGQVANSPLHF. Complete variable domain (other parts from reference TRBV5-6 and TRBJ1-6): DAGVTQSPTHLIKTRGQQVTLRCSPKSGHDTVSWYQQALGQGPQFIFQYYEEEERQRGNFPDRFSGHQFPNYSSELNVNALLLGDSALYLCASSLGQVANSPLHFGNGTRLTVT.

This chain joins TRBV7-9 and TRBJ2-6; no firm D call. The V and J ends lost 5 bases and 0 bases respectively, with 20 bases between them. Per the germline V gene, CDR1 is SEHNR and CDR2 is FQNEAQ (reference sequence). The CDR3 totals 19 residues. The chain's CDR3 is CASSPPTITEISGANVLTF. Written as DNA, the CDR3 is TGTGCCAGCAGCCCCCCGACAATTACGGAAATCTCTGGGGCCAACGTCCTGACTTTC.

The chain is built from TRBV3-1 (or the pseudogene TRBV3-2) and TRBJ2-6; tentatively, D is TRBD1 or TRBD2 (6 bases each). The CDR3 loop spans 15 amino acids. Per the germline V gene, CDR1 is LGHDT and CDR2 is YNNKEL (reference sequence). V lost 4 bases to trimming and J lost 3 bases, with 10 bases between them. The CDR3 here is CASSPGAYGANVLTF. The DNA for the CDR3 is TGTGCCAGCAGCCCGGGGGCTTATGGGGCCAACGTCCTGACTTTC.

The J gene is TRBJ1-1, the V gene TRBV30; TRBD1 matches at 9 bases. The CDR3 is made up of 15 amino acids. CDR1 is GTSNPN, CDR2 SVGIG, per germline (reference sequence). J lost 5 bases, V lost 0 bases, and 7 bases had no gene match. CDR3 in amino acids: CAWSVLGTGLTEAFF. The CDR3 nucleotides are TGTGCCTGGAGTGTACTAGGGACAGGGCTGACTGAAGCTTTCTTT.

In this sample, this clone turned up once. The chain carries TRBV4-1 and TRBJ2-2; D gene ambiguous. V lost 0 bases and J lost 7, with 12 bases in between. Germline V lookup: CDR1 MGHRA, CDR2 YSYEKL. The CDR3 covers 15 residues. For the CDR3, the DNA is TGCGCCAGCAGCCAAGATCTGGCTGATGGCGGGGAGCTGTTTTTT. Amino acid sequence: CASSQDLADGGELFF.

The chain has TRBV4-1 and TRBJ2-1; D is possibly TRBD1 (5 bases). The CDR3 consists of 15 residues. CDR1 and CDR2 (germline): MGHRA, YSYEKL. The V end was cut by 1 base, the J end by 8 bases, with 15 bases between. The CDR3 spells CASSQGTRTVDEQFF. Here the CDR3 DNA reads TGCGCCAGCAGCCAAGGGACAAGGACGGTTGATGAGCAGTTCTTC.

This chain joins TRBV19 and TRBJ1-6, with D possibly being TRBD1 (6 bases). Germline CDR1 is LNHDA and CDR2 is SQIVND (reference sequence). V was clipped by 3 bases and J by 0 bases, with 9 bases between them. The CDR3 contains 16 residues. The CDR3 is CASSIGQSSYNSPLHF. Here the CDR3 DNA reads TGTGCCAGTAGTATCGGACAGAGCTCCTATAATTCACCCCTCCACTTT.

The chain is built from TRBV5-4 and TRBJ2-1; D is unresolved. V lost 2 bases and J lost 8, with 8 bases in between. The CDR3 is 12 residues long. Germline CDR1 is SGHNT and CDR2 is YYREEE (reference sequence). The CDR3 loop is CASSFTGDEQFF. DNA of the CDR3: TGTGCCAGCAGCTTTACCGGCGATGAGCAGTTCTTC.

The chain recombines TRBV29-1 with TRBJ1-1, with D perhaps matching TRBD1 (5 bases). CDR1 and CDR2 from the germline V gene are SQVTM and ANQGSEA. V was cut by 6 bases and J by 7 bases, with 15 bases left in between. The length of the CDR3 is 12 residues. The CDR3 loop is CSVVPGGNEAFF. In DNA, the CDR3 is TGCAGCGTCGTGCCGGGGGGGAATGAAGCTTTCTTT.